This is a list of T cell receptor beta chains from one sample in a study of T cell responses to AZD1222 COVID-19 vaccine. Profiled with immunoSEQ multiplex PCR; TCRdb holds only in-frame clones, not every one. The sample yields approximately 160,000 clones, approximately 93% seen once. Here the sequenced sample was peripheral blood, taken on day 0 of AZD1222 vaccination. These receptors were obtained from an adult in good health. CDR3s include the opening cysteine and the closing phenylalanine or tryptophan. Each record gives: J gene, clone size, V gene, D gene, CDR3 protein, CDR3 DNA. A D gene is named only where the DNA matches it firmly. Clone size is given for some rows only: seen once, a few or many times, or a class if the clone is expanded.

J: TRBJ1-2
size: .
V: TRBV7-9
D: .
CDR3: CASSLSEGGNYGYTF
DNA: TGTGCCAGCAGCTTATCAGAGGGAGGGAACTATGGCTACACCTTC

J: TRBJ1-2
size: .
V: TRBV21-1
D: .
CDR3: CASSKRTGVLYGYTF
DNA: TGTGCCAGCAGCAAACGGACAGGGGTACTCTATGGCTACACCTTC

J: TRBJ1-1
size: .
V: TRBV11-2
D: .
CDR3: CASSSDRRGTEAFF
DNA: TGTGCCAGCAGCTCCGACAGGAGGGGAACTGAAGCTTTCTTT

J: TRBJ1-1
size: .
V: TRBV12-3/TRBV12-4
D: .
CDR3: CASSAQGVTEAFF
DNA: TGTGCCAGCAGCGCACAGGGAGTCACTGAAGCTTTCTTT

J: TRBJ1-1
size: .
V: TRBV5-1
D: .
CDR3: CASSGPGTANTEAFF
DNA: TGCGCCAGCAGCGGTCCCGGGACGGCGAACACTGAAGCTTTCTTT

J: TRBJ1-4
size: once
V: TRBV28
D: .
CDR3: CASSQGEKLFF
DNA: TGTGCCAGCAGCCAGGGTGAAAAACTGTTTTTT

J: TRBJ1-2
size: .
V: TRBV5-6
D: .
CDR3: CASSPSPTVNYGYTF
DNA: TGTGCCAGCAGCCCAAGCCCAACAGTTAACTATGGCTACACCTTC

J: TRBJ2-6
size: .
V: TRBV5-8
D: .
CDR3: CASSSYLRNSGANVLTF
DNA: TGTGCCAGCAGCTCCTACCTCAGGAACTCTGGGGCCAACGTCCTGACTTTC

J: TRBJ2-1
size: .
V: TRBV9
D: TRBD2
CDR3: CASSVASGGYNEQFF
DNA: TGTGCCAGCAGCGTAGCCAGCGGGGGCTACAATGAGCAGTTCTTC

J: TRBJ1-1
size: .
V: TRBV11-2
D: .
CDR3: CASSLGRVRTEAFF
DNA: TGTGCCAGCAGCCTGGGGAGGGTGCGGACTGAAGCTTTCTTT

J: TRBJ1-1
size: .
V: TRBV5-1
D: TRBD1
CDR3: CASSLDRGNTEAFF
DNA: TGCGCCAGCAGCTTGGACAGGGGGAACACTGAAGCTTTCTTT

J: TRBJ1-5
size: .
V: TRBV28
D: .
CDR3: CASSFRGAGDKPQHF
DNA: TGTGCCAGCAGTTTTCGGGGGGCCGGAGATAAGCCCCAGCATTTT

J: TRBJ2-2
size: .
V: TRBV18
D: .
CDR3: CASSPRVPSGTNTGELFF
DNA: TGTGCCAGCTCCCCTCGGGTTCCGTCTGGAACGAACACCGGGGAGCTGTTTTTT

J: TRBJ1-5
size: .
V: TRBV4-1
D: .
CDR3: CASSPREGLGQPQHF
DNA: TGCGCCAGCAGCCCCCGAGAGGGGCTCGGGCAGCCCCAGCATTTT

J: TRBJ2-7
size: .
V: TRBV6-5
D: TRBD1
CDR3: CASSLGQADEQYF
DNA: TGTGCCAGCAGTCTCGGACAGGCGGACGAGCAGTACTTC

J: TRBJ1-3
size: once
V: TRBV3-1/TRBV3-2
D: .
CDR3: CASSPRYHSGNTIYF
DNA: TGTGCCAGCAGCCCGAGATACCACTCTGGAAACACCATATATTTT

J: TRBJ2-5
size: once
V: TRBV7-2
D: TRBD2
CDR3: CASSFSGGAGETQYF
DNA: TGTGCCAGCAGCTTTAGCGGGGGGGCCGGGGAGACCCAGTACTTC

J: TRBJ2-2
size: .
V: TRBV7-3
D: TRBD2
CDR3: CASSLDFSGGTPGELFF
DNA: TGTGCCAGCAGCCTGGATTTTTCGGGGGGGACACCCGGGGAGCTGTTTTTT

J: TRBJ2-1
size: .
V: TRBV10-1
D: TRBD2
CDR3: CASSETSGGANEQFF
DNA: TGCGCCAGCAGTGAAACTAGCGGGGGGGCCAATGAGCAGTTCTTC

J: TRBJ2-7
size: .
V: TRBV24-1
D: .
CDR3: CATSESAAYGYEQYF
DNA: TGTGCCACCAGTGAATCGGCAGCATACGGGTACGAGCAGTACTTC

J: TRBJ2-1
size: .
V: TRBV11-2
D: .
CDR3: CASSLMSGPYNEQFF
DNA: TGTGCCAGCAGCTTAATGTCGGGGCCCTACAATGAGCAGTTCTTC

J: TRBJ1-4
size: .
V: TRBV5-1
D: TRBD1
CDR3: CASSFGTGGEKLFF
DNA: TGCGCCAGCAGCTTCGGGACAGGGGGAGAAAAACTGTTTTTT

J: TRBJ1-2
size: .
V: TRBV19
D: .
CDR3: CASSTPAEGGNGYTF
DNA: TGTGCCAGTAGTACCCCTGCCGAGGGGGGTAACGGCTACACCTTC

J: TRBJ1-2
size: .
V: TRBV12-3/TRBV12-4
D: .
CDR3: CACTPSYGYTF
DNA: TGTGCCTGCACCCCTTCCTATGGCTACACCTTC

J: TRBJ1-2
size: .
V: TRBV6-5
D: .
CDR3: CASSGSVYGYTF
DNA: TGTGCCAGCAGCGGTAGTGTTTATGGCTACACCTTC

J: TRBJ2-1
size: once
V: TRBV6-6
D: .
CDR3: CASSRPGGLGSNEQFF
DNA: TGTGCCAGCAGCCGTCCCGGAGGGCTTGGGAGCAATGAGCAGTTCTTC

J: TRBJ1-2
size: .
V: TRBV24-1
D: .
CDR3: CATRQNYGYTF
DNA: TGTGCCACCAGACAGAACTATGGCTACACCTTC

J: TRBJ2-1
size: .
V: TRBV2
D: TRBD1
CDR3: CASSELGQVPNEQFF
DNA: TGTGCCAGCAGTGAATTAGGACAGGTCCCCAATGAGCAGTTCTTC

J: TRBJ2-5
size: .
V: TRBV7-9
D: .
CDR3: CATSPHGRGETQYF
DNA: TGTGCCACCTCACCCCACGGCAGGGGAGAGACCCAGTACTTC

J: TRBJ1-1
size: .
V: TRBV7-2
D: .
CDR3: CASSLGATMNTEAFF
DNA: TGTGCCAGCAGCTTGGGAGCGACCATGAACACTGAAGCTTTCTTT

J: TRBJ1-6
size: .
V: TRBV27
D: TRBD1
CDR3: CASSPIGQGNSPLHF
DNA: TGTGCCAGCAGTCCCATTGGACAGGGGAATTCACCCCTCCACTTT

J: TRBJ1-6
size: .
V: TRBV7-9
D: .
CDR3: CASSWGDLRDSPLHF
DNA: TGTGCCAGCAGCTGGGGGGACCTCAGGGATTCACCCCTCCACTTT

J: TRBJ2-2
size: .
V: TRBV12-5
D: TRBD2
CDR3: CASGLPRLAGGPTNTGELFF
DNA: TGTGCTAGTGGTTTGCCGAGACTAGCGGGGGGGCCTACGAACACCGGGGAGCTGTTTTTT

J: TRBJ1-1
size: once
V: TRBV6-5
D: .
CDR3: CASSYGGTQNTEAFF
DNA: TGTGCCAGCAGTTACGGTGGGACACAGAACACTGAAGCTTTCTTT

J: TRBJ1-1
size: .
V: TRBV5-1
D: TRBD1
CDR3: CASSNRDRHEAFF
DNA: TGCGCCAGCAGCAACCGGGACAGACATGAAGCTTTCTTT

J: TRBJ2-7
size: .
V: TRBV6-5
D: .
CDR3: CASGSGESYEQYF
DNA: TGTGCCAGCGGCTCCGGAGAGTCCTACGAGCAGTACTTC

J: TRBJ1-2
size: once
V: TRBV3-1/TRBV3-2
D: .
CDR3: CASSQTPGPGGYTF
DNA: TGTGCCAGCAGCCAGACACCGGGGCCGGGTGGCTACACCTTC